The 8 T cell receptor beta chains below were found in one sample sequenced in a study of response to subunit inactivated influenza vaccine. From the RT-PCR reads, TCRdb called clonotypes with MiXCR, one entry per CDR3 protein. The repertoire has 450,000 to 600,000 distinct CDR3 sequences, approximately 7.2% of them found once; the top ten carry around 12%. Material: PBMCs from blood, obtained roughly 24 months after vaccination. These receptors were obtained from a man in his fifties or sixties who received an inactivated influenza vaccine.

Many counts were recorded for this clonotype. CDR3 sequence: CASSQIGGAHLSTDTQYF. In nucleotides, the CDR3 is TGCGCCAGCAGCCAGATCGGGGGGGCACACCTTAGCACAGATACGCAGTATTTT. This chain joins TRBV4-1 and TRBJ2-3; 8 bases agree with TRBD2. The CDR3 runs to 18 residues. Germline V gives CDR1 MGHRA, CDR2 YSYEKL. V was clipped by 3 bases and J by 0 bases; unmatched bases: 11.

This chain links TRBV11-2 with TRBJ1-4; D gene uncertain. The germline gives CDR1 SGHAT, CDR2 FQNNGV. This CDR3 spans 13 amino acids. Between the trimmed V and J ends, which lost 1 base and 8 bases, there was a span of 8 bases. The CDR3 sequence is CASSLVSQEKLFF. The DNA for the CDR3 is TGTGCCAGCAGCTTAGTTTCGCAGGAAAAACTGTTTTTT.

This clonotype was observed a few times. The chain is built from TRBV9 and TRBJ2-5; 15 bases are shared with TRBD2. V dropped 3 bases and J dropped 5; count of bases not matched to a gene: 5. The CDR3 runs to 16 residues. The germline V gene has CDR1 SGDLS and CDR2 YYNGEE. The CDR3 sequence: CASSGTSGRARETQYF. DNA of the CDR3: TGTGCCAGCAGCGGGACTAGCGGGAGGGCCCGTGAGACCCAGTACTTC.

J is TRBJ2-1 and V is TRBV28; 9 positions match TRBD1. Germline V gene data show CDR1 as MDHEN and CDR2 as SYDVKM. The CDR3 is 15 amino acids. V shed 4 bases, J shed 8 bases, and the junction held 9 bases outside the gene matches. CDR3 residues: CASSSATGGLDEQFF. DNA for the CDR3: TGTGCCAGCAGTTCCGCGACAGGGGGTCTCGATGAGCAGTTCTTC.

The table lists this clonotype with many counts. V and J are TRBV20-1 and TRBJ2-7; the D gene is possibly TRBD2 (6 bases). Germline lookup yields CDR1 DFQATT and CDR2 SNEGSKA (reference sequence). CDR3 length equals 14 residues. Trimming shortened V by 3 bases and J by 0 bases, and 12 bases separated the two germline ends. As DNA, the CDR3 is TGCAGTGCTAGGTCTAGCGCGTTCTCCTACGAGCAGTACTTC. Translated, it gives CSARSSAFSYEQYF.

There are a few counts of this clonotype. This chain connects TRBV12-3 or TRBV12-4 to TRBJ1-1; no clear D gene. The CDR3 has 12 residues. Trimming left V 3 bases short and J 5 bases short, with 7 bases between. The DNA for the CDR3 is TGTGCCAGCAGTTTTCCCGGGACTGAAGCTTTCTTT. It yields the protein CASSFPGTEAFF.

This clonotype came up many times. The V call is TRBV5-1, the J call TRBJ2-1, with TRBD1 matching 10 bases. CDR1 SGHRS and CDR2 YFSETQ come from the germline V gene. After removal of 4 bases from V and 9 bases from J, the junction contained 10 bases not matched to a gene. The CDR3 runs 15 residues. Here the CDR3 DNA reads TGCGCCAGCAGCGTGACAGGGGGCGGAAACGGTGAGCAGTTCTTC. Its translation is CASSVTGGGNGEQFF.

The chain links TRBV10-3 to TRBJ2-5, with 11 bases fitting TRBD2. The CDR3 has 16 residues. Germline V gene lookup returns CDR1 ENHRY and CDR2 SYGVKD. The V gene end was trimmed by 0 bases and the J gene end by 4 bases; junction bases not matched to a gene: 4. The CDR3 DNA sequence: TGTGCCATCAGTGAGTCCGTAGCGGGAGGGCCAGAGACCCAGTACTTC. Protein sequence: CAISESVAGGPETQYF.